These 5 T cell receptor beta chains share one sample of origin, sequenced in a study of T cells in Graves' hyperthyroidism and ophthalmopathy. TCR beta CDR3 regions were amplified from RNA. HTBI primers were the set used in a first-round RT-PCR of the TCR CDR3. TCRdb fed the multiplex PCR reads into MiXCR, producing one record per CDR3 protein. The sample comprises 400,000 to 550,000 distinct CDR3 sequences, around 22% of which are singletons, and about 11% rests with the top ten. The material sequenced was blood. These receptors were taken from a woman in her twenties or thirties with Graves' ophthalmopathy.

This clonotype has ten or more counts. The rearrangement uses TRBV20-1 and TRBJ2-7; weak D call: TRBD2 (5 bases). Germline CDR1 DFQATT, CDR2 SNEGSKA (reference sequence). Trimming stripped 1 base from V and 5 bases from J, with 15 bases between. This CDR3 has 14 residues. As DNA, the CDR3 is TGCAGTGCTAGAGGTCTCCTAGCCCTCAACGAGCAGTACTTC. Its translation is CSARGLLALNEQYF.

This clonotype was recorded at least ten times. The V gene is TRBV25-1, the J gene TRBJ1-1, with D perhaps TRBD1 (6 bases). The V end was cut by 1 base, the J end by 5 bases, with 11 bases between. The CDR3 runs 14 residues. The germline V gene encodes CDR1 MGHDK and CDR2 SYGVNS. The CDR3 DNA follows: TGTGCCAGCAGTGAATCAGGGGTCTTAACTGAAGCTTTCTTT. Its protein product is CASSESGVLTEAFF.

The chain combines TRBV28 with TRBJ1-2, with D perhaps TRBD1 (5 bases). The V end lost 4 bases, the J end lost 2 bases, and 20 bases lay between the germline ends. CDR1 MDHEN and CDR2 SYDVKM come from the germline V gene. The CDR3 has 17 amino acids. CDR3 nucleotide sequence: TGTGCCAGCAGTTCCGGGCAGGGAAACTATCCAAACTATGGCTACACCTTC. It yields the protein CASSSGQGNYPNYGYTF.

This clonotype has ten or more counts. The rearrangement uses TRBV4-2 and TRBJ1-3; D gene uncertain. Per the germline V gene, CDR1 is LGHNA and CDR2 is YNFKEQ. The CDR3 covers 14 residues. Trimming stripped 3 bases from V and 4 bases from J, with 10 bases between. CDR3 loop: CASSHPGSGNTIYF. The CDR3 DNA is TGTGCCAGCAGCCACCCGGGCTCCGGAAACACCATATATTTT.

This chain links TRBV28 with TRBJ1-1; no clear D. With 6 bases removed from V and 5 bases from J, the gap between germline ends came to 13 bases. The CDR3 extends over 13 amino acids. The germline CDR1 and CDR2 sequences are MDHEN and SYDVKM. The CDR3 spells CASSSHGVTEAFF. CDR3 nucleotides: TGTGCCAGCAGCTCTCATGGGGTGACTGAAGCTTTCTTT.